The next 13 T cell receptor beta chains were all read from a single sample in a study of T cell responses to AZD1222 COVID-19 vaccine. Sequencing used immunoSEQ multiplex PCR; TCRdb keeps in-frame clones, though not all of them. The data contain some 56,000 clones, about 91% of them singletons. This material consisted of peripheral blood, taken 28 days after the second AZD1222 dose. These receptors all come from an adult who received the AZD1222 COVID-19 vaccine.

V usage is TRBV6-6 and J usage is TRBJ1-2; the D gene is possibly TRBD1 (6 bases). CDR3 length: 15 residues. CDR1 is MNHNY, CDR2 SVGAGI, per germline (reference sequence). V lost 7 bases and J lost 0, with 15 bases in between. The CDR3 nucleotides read TGTGCCAGCACTTGGGACACTGTTACTAACTATGGCTACACCTTC. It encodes CASTWDTVTNYGYTF.

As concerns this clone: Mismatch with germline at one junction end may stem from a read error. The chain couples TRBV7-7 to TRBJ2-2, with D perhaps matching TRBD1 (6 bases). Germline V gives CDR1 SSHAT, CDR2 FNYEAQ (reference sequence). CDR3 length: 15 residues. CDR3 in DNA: TGTGCTAGCAGCTTAGAAGGGGGATACCCCGGGGAGCTGTTTTTT. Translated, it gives CASSLEGGYPGELFF.

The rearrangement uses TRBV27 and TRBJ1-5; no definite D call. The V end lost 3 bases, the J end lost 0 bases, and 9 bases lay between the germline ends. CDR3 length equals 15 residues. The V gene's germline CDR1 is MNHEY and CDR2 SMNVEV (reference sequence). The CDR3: CASSFYGDSNQPQHF. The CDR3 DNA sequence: TGTGCCAGCAGTTTTTATGGGGATAGCAATCAGCCCCAGCATTTT.

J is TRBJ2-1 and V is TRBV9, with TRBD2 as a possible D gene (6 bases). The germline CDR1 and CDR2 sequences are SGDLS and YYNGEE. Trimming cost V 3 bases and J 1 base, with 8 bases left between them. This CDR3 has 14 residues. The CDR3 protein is CASSAGTSYNEQFF. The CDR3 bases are TGTGCCAGCAGCGCCGGGACTTCCTACAATGAGCAGTTCTTC.

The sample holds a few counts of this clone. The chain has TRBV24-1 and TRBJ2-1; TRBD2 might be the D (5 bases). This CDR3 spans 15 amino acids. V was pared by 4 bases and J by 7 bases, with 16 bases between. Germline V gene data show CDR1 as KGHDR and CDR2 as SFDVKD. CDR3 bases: TGTGCCACCAGTGACGGGATCTCCAAGGGAAATGAGCAGTTCTTC. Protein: CATSDGISKGNEQFF.

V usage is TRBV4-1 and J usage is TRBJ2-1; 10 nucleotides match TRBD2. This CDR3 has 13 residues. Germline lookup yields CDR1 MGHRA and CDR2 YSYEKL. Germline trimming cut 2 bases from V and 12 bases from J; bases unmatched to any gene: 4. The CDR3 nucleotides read TGCGCCAGCAGCCAACTAGCGGGAGTGGTGCAGTTCTTC. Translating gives CASSQLAGVVQFF.

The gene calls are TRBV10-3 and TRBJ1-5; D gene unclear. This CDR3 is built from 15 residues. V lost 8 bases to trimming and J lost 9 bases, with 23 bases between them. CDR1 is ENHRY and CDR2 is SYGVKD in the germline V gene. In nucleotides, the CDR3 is TGTGCCATCTCCGAGTTTGCGGGGAATTTCGGGCCCCAGCATTTT. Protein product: CAISEFAGNFGPQHF.

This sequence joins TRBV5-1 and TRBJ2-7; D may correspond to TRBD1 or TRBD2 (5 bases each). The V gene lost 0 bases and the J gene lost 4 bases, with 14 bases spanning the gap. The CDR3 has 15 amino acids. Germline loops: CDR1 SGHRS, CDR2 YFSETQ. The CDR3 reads CASSLAGASGYEQYF. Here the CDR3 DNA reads TGCGCCAGCAGCTTGGCCGGGGCGTCCGGGTACGAGCAGTACTTC.

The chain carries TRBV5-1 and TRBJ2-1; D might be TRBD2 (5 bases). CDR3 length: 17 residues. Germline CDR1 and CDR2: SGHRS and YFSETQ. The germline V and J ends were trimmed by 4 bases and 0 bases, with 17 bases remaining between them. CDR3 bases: TGCGCCAGCAGCCCGGAGAGCGGACCTAGCTCCTACAATGAGCAGTTCTTC. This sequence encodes CASSPESGPSSYNEQFF.

The CDR3 DNA follows: TGTGCCAGCAGTGAACAGGCCCCCGAGCAGTACTTC. Its translation: CASSEQAPEQYF. The chain joins TRBV2 to TRBJ2-7; D gene unclear. Germline V gene lookup returns CDR1 SNHLY and CDR2 FYNNEI. The V gene lost 2 bases and the J gene lost 6 bases, with 8 bases spanning the gap. There are 12 residues in the CDR3.

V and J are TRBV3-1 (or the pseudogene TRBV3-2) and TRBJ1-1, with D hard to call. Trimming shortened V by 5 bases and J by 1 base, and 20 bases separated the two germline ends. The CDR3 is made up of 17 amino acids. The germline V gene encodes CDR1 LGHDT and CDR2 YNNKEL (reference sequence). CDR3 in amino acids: CASSERMAGSQNTEAFF. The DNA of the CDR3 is TGTGCCAGCAGCGAACGCATGGCGGGCAGTCAGAACACTGAAGCTTTCTTT.

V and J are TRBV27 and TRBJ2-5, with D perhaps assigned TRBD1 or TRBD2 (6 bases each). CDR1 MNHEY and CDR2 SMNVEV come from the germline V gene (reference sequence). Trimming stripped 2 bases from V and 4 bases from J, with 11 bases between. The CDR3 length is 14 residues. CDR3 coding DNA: TGTGCCAGCAGTTTAGTCAGGGGAGGAGAGACCCAGTACTTC. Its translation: CASSLVRGGETQYF.

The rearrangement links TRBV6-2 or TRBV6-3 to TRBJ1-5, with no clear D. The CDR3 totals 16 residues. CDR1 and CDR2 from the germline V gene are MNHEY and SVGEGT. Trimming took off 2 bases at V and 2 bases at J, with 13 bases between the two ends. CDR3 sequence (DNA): TGTGCCAGCAGTTACAGGGAGGCAGAGGGCAATCAGCCCCAGCATTTT. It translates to CASSYREAEGNQPQHF.